A single sample is the source of the 2 T cell receptor beta chains below, sequenced in a study of blood T cell repertoires in COVID-19. Clones were sequenced by immunoSEQ multiplex PCR, and TCRdb holds only the in-frame ones, with some missing. The data hold around 60,000 clones, with 74% observed a single time. Material: peripheral blood. Source of these receptors: a woman older than 75 with acute or convalescent COVID-19.

Only one count was recorded for this clone. The rearrangement links TRBV7-9 to TRBJ2-7; TRBD1 matches 8 bases. The CDR3 spans 11 residues. Trimming cost V 5 bases and J 8 bases; bases outside gene matches: 2. Germline V gene sequence: CDR1 SEHNR, CDR2 FQNEAQ (reference sequence). The chain's CDR3 is CASSRQGKQYF. CDR3 bases: TGTGCCAGCAGCCGACAGGGGAAGCAGTACTTC.

This clone came up a few times. The chain carries TRBV4-2 and TRBJ1-2, with D maybe TRBD1 (6 bases). The V and J ends lost 0 bases and 4 bases respectively, with 12 bases between them. From germline, CDR1 is LGHNA and CDR2 YNFKEQ. This CDR3 spans 15 amino acids. For the CDR3, the DNA is TGTGCCAGCAGCCAAGATCTAAGGACAGCCTATGGCTACACCTTC. Translated, it gives CASSQDLRTAYGYTF.